A selection of T cell receptor beta chains follows, all from one sample in a study of blood T cells in healthy people across ages. Each CDR3 protein is one row after TCRdb ran MiXCR on the 5' RACE reads. This sample yields under 1 million distinct CDR3 sequences, of which about 42% are seen a single time; about a fifth belongs to the top ten. The source material was blood. The source is a man in his fifties or sixties in good health. The CDR3 runs from the conserved cysteine through the conserved F or W. The D gene is left open where the match is weak. Not all rows give a size; the values are once, few, many and, for expanded clones, a class.

>TRBJ1-2|TRBV20-1|.|.
CSASNPGRGYGYTF
TGCAGTGCTTCTAATCCGGGGCGCGGCTATGGCTACACCTTC
>TRBJ1-2|TRBV7-2|.|TRBD1
CASSAGQGLGGYTF
TGTGCCAGCAGCGCCGGACAGGGGCTGGGTGGCTACACCTTC
>TRBJ2-5|TRBV7-2|few|TRBD2
CASSLLSSGYQETQYF
TGTGCCAGCAGCTTATTATCTAGCGGGTATCAAGAGACCCAGTACTTC
>TRBJ1-2|TRBV2|.|.
CASARGGYTF
TGTGCCAGCGCTAGAGGTGGCTACACCTTC
>TRBJ2-5|TRBV9|few|TRBD2
CASSTSGGGFVETQYF
TGTGCCAGCAGTACTAGCGGGGGGGGTTTTGTTGAGACCCAGTACTTC
>TRBJ2-7|TRBV3-1|.|.
CASSPPSQSSYEQYF
TGTGCCAGCAGCCCTCCCAGTCAAAGCTCCTACGAGCAGTACTTC
>TRBJ2-7|TRBV18|.|TRBD2
CASSPIAGGPYEQYF
TGTGCCAGCTCACCGATAGCGGGGGGACCCTACGAGCAGTACTTC
>TRBJ2-6|TRBV6-6|.|.
CASCRDGANVLTF
TGTGCCAGCTGTCGGGACGGGGCCAACGTCCTGACTTTC
>TRBJ2-7|TRBV12-3/TRBV12-4|few|TRBD1
CASSNWGTGTHEQYF
TGTGCCAGCAGTAACTGGGGGACAGGAACCCACGAGCAGTACTTC
>TRBJ2-3|TRBV29-1|few|.
CSVGAMGDTQYF
TGCAGCGTTGGGGCAATGGGAGATACGCAGTATTTT
>TRBJ2-3|TRBV20-1|few|.
CSAPPGGITDTQYF
TGCAGTGCTCCTCCCGGCGGAATCACAGATACGCAGTATTTT